This entry features one TCR beta chain sequence. This record comes from a study of shared clonotypes between healthy human individuals. Sequencing was performed with immunoSEQ multiplex PCR; in TCRdb, only in-frame clones are kept and a portion is missing. The table lists 600,000 to 750,000 clones, 60% to 80% of them singletons. The V gene's germline CDR1 is LNHNV and CDR2 YYDKDF (reference sequence). CDR3 length: 16 amino acids. V was shortened by 0 bases and J by 0 bases, with 10 bases between the two germline ends. This receptor was obtained from a woman in her 30s in good health. Sequencing input: memory CD4+ T cells sorted from blood. Stated subset: CD45RA-negative fraction. The chain couples TRBV15 to TRBJ2-3; D is unclear. The CDR3 loop is CATSRDLGSSTDTQYF. The CDR3 DNA follows: TGTGCCACCAGCAGAGATCTTGGCAGTAGCACAGATACGCAGTATTTT.